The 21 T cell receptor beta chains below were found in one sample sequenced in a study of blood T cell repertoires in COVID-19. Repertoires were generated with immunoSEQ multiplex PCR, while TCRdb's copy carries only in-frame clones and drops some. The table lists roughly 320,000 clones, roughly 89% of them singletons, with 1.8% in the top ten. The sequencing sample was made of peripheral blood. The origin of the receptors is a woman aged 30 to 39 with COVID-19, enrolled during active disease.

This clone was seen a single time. CDR3 loop: CATSDPLRQGAGEQFF. For the CDR3, the DNA is TGTGCCACCAGTGATCCCCTGCGACAGGGGGCTGGTGAGCAGTTCTTC. This chain uses TRBV24-1 with TRBJ2-1, with 10 bases matching TRBD1. Germline-derived CDR1 and CDR2 are KGHDR and SFDVKD. V shed 3 bases, J shed 9 bases, and the junction held 10 bases outside the gene matches. CDR3 size: 16 residues.

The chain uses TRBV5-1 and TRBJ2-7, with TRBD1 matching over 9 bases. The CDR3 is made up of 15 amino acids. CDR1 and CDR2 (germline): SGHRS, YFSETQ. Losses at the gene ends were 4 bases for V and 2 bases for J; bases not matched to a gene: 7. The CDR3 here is CASSPSTGGPYEQYV. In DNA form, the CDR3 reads TGCGCCAGCAGCCCCTCAACAGGGGGCCCCTACGAGCAGTACGTC.

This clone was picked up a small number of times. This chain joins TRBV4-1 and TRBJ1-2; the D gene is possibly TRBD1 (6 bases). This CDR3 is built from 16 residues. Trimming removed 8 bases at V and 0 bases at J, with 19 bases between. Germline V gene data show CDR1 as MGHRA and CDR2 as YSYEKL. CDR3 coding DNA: TGCGCCAGCCGCCTCGCCACAGGGTACTCTAACTATGGCTACACCTTC. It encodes CASRLATGYSNYGYTF.

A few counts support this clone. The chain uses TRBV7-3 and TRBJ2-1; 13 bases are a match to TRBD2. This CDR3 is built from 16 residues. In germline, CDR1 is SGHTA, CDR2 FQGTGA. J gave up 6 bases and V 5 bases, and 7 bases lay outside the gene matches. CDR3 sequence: CASSTTSGGASNEQFF. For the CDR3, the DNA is TGTGCCAGCAGCACCACTAGCGGGGGGGCATCCAATGAGCAGTTCTTC.

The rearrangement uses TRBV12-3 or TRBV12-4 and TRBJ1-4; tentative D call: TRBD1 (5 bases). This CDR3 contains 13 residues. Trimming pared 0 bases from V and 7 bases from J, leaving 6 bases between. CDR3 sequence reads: CASSLAGGEKLFF. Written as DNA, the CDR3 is TGTGCCAGCAGTTTAGCCGGGGGTGAAAAACTGTTTTTT.

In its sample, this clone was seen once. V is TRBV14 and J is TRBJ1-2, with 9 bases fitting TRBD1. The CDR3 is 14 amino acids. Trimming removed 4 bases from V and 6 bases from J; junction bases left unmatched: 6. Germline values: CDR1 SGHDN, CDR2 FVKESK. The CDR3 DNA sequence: TGTGCCAGCAGCCTTATACAGGGGGCGGATGGCTACACCTTC. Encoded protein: CASSLIQGADGYTF.

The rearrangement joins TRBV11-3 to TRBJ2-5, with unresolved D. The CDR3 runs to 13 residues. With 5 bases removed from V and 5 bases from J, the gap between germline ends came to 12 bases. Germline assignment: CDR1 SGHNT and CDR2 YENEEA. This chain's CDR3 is CASSTPQPETQYF. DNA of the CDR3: TGTGCCAGCAGCACGCCACAACCCGAGACCCAGTACTTC.

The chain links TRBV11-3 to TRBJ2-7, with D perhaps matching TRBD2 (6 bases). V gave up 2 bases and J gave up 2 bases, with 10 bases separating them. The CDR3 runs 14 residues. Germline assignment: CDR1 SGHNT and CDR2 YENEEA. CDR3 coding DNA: TGTGCCAGCAGCTTACTGGGGGGACCCTACGAGCAGTACTTC. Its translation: CASSLLGGPYEQYF. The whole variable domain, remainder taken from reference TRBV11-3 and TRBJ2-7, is EAGVVQSPRYKIIEKKQPVAFWCNPISGHNTLYWYLQNLGQGPELLIRYENEEAVDDSQLPKDRFSAERLKGVDSTLKIQPAELGDSAVYLCASSLLGGPYEQYFGPGTRLTVT.

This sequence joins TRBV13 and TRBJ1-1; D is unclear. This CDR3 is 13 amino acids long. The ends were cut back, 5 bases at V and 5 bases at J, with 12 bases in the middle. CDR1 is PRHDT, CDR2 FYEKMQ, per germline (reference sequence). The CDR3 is CASSRTRGTEAFF. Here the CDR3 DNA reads TGTGCCAGCAGCCGGACCCGAGGGACTGAAGCTTTCTTT.

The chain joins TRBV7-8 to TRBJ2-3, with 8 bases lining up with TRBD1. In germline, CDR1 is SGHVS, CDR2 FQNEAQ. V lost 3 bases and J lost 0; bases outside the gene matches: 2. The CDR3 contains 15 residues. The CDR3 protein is CASSLDRESTDTQYF. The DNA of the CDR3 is TGTGCCAGCAGCTTGGACAGGGAGAGCACAGATACGCAGTATTTT.

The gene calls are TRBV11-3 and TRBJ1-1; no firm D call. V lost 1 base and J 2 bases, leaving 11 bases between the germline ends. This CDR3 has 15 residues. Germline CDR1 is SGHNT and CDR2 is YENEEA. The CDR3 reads CASSLGGHLNTEAFF. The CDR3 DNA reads TGTGCCAGCAGCTTAGGAGGGCACCTTAACACTGAAGCTTTCTTT.

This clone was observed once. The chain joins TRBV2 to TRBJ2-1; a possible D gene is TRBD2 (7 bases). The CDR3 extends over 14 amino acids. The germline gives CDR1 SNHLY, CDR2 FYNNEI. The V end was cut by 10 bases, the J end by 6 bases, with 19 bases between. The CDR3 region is CATKAGHVSNEQFF. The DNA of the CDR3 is TGTGCCACCAAAGCGGGACACGTTAGCAATGAGCAGTTCTTC.

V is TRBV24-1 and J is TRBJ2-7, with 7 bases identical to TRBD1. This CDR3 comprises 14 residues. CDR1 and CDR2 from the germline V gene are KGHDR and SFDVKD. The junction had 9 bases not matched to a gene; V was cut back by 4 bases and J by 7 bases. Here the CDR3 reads CATSDRTGLGEQYF. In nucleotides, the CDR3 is TGTGCCACCAGTGACCGGACAGGCCTTGGGGAGCAGTACTTC.

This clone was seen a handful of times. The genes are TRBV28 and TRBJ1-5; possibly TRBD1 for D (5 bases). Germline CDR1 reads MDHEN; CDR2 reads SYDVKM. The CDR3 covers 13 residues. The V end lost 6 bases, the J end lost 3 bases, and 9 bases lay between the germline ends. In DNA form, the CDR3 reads TGTGCCAGCAGCCAGGGTTTCAATCAGCCCCAGCATTTT. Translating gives CASSQGFNQPQHF. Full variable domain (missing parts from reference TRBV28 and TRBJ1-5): DVKVTQSSRYLVKRTGEKVFLECVQDMDHENMFWYRQDPGLGLRLIYFSYDVKMKEKGDIPEGYSVSREKKERFSLILESASTNQTSMYLCASSQGFNQPQHFGDGTRLSIL.

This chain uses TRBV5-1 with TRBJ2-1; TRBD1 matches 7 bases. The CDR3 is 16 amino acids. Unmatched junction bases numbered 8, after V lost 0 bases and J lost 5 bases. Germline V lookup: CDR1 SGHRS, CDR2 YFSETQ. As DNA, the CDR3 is TGCGCCAGCAGCTTGGCCCACAGGGGAAGGGACAATGAGCAGTTCTTC. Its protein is CASSLAHRGRDNEQFF.

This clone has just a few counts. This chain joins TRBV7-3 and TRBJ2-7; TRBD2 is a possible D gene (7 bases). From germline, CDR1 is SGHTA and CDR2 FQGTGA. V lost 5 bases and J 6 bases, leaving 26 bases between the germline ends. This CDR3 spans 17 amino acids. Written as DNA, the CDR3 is TGTGCCAGCAGCCCTCAACCCTTGGGGGGGGCCGGCTCCGAGCAGTACTTC. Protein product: CASSPQPLGGAGSEQYF.

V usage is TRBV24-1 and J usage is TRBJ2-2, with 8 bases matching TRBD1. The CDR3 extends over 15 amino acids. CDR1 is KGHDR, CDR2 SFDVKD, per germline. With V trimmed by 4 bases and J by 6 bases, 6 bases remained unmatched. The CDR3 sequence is CATSDRQGWAGELFF. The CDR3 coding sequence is TGTGCCACCAGTGACCGACAGGGGTGGGCCGGGGAGCTGTTTTTT.

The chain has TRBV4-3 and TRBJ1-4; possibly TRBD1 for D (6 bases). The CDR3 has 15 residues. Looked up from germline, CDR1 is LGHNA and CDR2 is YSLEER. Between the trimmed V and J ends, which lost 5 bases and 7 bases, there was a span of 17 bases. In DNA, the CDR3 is TGCGCCAGCAGCGCTAGCAGGGGTTGGAGTGAAAAACTGTTTTTT. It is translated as CASSASRGWSEKLFF.

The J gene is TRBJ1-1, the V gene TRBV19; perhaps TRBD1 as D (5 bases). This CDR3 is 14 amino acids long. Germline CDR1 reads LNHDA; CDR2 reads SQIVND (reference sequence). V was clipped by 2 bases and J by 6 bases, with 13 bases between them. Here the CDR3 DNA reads TGTGCCAGTAGTATAACGGGGGGGTCTGCTGAAGCTTTCTTT. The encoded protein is CASSITGGSAEAFF.

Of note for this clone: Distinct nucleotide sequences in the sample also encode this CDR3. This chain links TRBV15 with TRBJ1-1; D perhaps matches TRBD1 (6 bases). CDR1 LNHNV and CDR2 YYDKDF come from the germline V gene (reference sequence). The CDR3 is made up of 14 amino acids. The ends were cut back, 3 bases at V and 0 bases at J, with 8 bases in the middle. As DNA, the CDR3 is TGTGCCACCAGCAGGGACAGAGTGAACACTGAAGCTTTCTTT. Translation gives CATSRDRVNTEAFF.

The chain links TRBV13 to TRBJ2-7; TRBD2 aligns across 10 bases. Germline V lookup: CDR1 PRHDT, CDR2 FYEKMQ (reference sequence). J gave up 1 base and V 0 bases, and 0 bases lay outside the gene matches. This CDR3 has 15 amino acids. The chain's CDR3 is CASSLGLAGSYEQYF. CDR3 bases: TGTGCCAGCAGCTTAGGACTAGCGGGGTCCTACGAGCAGTACTTC.